The text below deals with one T cell receptor (beta chain). These data belong to a study of blood T cell repertoires in COVID-19. Study-level background: From the United States, Italy and Spain came samples of acute and convalescent COVID-19.

In the study's own analysis: Reference gene primer amplification in the assay estimated nucleated cell counts. Some clones are missing from TCRdb's copy, which holds only in-frame ones; the method was immunoSEQ multiplex PCR. The DNA gave D and trimming, while V, J and clone size come from that table. The table includes 100,000 to 120,000 clones, 65% to 90% detected once. Germline CDR1 and CDR2: GTSNPN and SVGIG (reference sequence). Trimming at V came to 2 bases and at J to 5 bases, leaving 7 bases not matched to a gene. The CDR3 loop spans 15 amino acids. V gene TRBV30 combines with J gene TRBJ2-5; 11 nucleotides match TRBD2. The receptor's source is a man older than 75 with acute or convalescent COVID-19. The specimen sequenced was peripheral blood. CDR3 amino acids: CAWSKGLAEGETQYF. CDR3 DNA sequence: TGTGCCTGGAGTAAGGGACTAGCGGAGGGTGAGACCCAGTACTTC.